This T cell receptor beta chain was captured in a study of blood T cell repertoires in COVID-19. The wider study: Spain, Italy and the United States supplied samples that represented acute and convalescent COVID-19. T cells, B-cell-depleted T cells, or PBMCs supplied cDNA or gDNA.

The Seattle patients joined while their infection was active and were tracked longitudinally afterward. V trimming: 4 bases; J trimming: 6 bases; junction bases outside the gene matches: 8. The CDR3 is 15 residues long. Germline-derived CDR1 and CDR2 are MGHRA and YSYEKL. Original processing methods: From reference gene primer amplification, estimates of nucleated cell counts were derived. Sequencing was performed with immunoSEQ multiplex PCR; in TCRdb, only in-frame clones are kept and a portion is missing. The V and J calls and clone size were taken over from that table, and D and trimming were inferred from the DNA. The profile shows 47,000 or so clones, about 76% of them singletons.

The rearrangement uses TRBV4-1 and TRBJ2-2, with 7 nucleotides matching TRBD2. This sequence originates from a woman older than 75 with COVID-19, enrolled during active disease. Sequenced material: peripheral blood. CDR3 in amino acids: CASSLRGVPSGELFF. CDR3 nucleotide sequence: TGCGCCAGCAGCCTCCGGGGGGTTCCCTCCGGGGAGCTGTTTTTT.